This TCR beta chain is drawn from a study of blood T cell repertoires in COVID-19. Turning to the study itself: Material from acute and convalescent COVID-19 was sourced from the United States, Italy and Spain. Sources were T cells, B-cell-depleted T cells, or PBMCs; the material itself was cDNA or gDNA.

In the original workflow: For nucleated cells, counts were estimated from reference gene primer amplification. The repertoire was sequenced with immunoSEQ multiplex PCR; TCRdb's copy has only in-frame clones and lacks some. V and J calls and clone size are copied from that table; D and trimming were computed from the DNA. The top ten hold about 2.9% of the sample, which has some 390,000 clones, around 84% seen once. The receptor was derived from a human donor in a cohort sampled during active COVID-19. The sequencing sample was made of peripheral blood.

The CDR3 bases are TGTGCCAGCAGCGTAGTCCCCTACCAAAGCTCCTACAATGAGCAGTTCTTC. Residues: CASSVVPYQSSYNEQFF. The chain has TRBV9 and TRBJ2-1; D gene uncertain. The CDR3 runs 17 residues. With 0 bases removed from V and 0 bases from J, the gap between germline ends came to 13 bases. The V gene's germline CDR1 is SGDLS and CDR2 YYNGEE. The whole variable domain, filled in from reference TRBV9 and TRBJ2-1, reads DSGVTQTPKHLITATGQRVTLRCSPRSGDLSVYWYQQSLDQGLQFLIQYYNGEERAKGNILERFSAQQFPDLHSELNLSSLELGDSALYFCASSVVPYQSSYNEQFFGPGTRLTVL.